This T cell receptor beta chain was sequenced in a study of blood T cell repertoires in COVID-19. About the research overall: The United States, Italy and Spain provided the acute and convalescent COVID-19 samples. PBMCs, B-cell-depleted T cells, or T cells provided the cDNA or gDNA that made up the material.

In the authors' methods: Estimation of nucleated cell counts was performed using reference gene primer amplification. Method: immunoSEQ multiplex PCR; TCRdb's copy keeps in-frame clones and lacks some. The DNA gave D and trimming, while V, J and clone size come from that table. The repertoire consists of 65,000 or so clones, with about 85% occurring once and the leading ten covering around 10%. In germline, CDR1 is MRHNA, CDR2 SNTAGT. V dropped 4 bases and J dropped 5; count of bases not matched to a gene: 14. The CDR3 consists of 18 residues. The chain links TRBV6-4 to TRBJ2-2, with TRBD2 matching over 9 bases. Specimen: peripheral blood. The receptor was derived from a human donor with acute or convalescent COVID-19. The donor label of this sample is uncertain. The CDR3 DNA follows: TGTGCCAGCAGTGGAGGTAGCGGGAGTGCGGAGGGGACCGGGGAGCTGTTTTTT. As protein: CASSGGSGSAEGTGELFF.